Presented here are 27 T cell receptor beta chains from one specimen sequenced in a study of spatial heterogeneity in lung cancer. Findings and caveats of the study: The study found that expanded intratumoral alpha and beta TCR counts tracked tumor mutation counts.

Antigen specificity for these receptors is unknown. Sample time point: sample taken at primary tumor resection. TCRdb called the 5' RACE reads again in MiXCR, with one record for every CDR3 protein. The sample lists around 4,900 distinct CDR3 sequences, roughly 12% occurring once. The specimen was lung tumor tissue, collected at surgery. The receptors stem from a male donor with early-stage non-small cell lung cancer.

This clonotype has just a few counts. As an off-target read in a library built for alpha chains, this beta chain has a frequency of little significance. The J gene is TRBJ1-2, the V gene TRBV25-1; TRBD1 aligns across 10 bases. From germline, CDR1 is MGHDK and CDR2 SYGVNS. Unmatched junction bases numbered 4, after V lost 4 bases and J lost 2 bases. The CDR3 has 15 residues. The CDR3 region has the DNA TGTGCCAGCAGTGCAACGGGACAGGGGAACTATGGCTACACCTTC. This codes for CASSATGQGNYGYTF.

In its sample, this clonotype was seen many times. In a library made to pick up alpha chains, this beta chain is a stray read with a size that means little. The rearrangement links TRBV7-3 to TRBJ2-3; 8 bases align to TRBD2. The CDR3 has 15 amino acids. In germline, CDR1 is SGHTA, CDR2 FQGTGA. V gave up 3 bases and J gave up 2 bases; unmatched junction bases: 4. The CDR3 is CASSFGGGPTDTQYF. The DNA for the CDR3 is TGTGCCAGCAGCTTCGGCGGGGGGCCCACAGATACGCAGTATTTT.

By frequency in the sample, this clonotype is medium-sized. The library was designed around alpha chains, so this beta chain is a stray read whose abundance carries little weight. This chain links TRBV7-9 with TRBJ2-7, with D unresolved. The CDR3 has 14 residues. V dropped 2 bases and J dropped 0 bases, with 8 bases sitting between them. The germline V gene has CDR1 SEHNR and CDR2 FQNEAQ (reference sequence). The CDR3 spells CASSLLPDSYEQYF. The CDR3 nucleotides are TGTGCCAGCAGCTTATTACCAGACTCCTACGAGCAGTACTTC.

As for this clonotype: The library was built for alpha chains, so this beta chain is an off-target read and its size means little. The chain is built from TRBV6-5 and TRBJ2-1, with D tentatively TRBD1 (5 bases). The V gene's germline CDR1 is MNHEY and CDR2 SVGAGI. V gave up 5 bases and J gave up 11 bases, with 19 bases separating them. The CDR3 length is 14 residues. This CDR3 is CASSPTSQSGKQFF. In DNA form, the CDR3 reads TGTGCCAGCAGTCCAACCTCACAGTCAGGGAAGCAGTTCTTC.

This clonotype counts as medium-sized. This beta chain is an unintended read in a library built for alpha chains; its size means little. The chain has TRBV4-3 and TRBJ1-4, with D unclear. This CDR3 is built from 15 residues. Trimming left V 2 bases short and J 0 bases short, with 7 bases between. Germline V gives CDR1 LGHNA, CDR2 YSLEER. CDR3 nucleotides: TGCGCCAGCAGCCAATCTACCGCAACTAATGAAAAACTGTTTTTT. Protein: CASSQSTATNEKLFF.

With regard to this clonotype: This beta chain slipped into a library made for alpha chains as a stray read, so its size is not meaningful. The rearrangement uses TRBV6-5 and TRBJ2-3; maybe TRBD2 (5 bases). The V end was cut by 5 bases, the J end by 1 base, with 13 bases between. The CDR3 consists of 15 residues. Germline CDR1 reads MNHEY; CDR2 reads SVGAGI. CDR3 residues: CASSLRGEGTDTQYF. CDR3 sequence (DNA): TGTGCCAGCAGTCTACGGGGAGAGGGCACAGATACGCAGTATTTT.

This clonotype is large (0.1 to 1%) within its sample. Since the library was made to target alpha chains, this beta chain is a stray read and its abundance is not meaningful. The rearrangement uses TRBV12-3 or TRBV12-4 and TRBJ2-1; 13 nucleotides align to TRBD2. The CDR3 runs to 16 residues. J gave up 5 bases and V 3 bases, and 4 bases lay outside the gene matches. CDR3 DNA sequence: TGTGCCAGCAGTTTTCGACTAGCGGGGGGTGACAATGAGCAGTTCTTC. Its translation is CASSFRLAGGDNEQFF.

To note about this clonotype: In a library made to pick up alpha chains, this beta chain is a stray read with a size that means little. The V and J genes are TRBV7-9 and TRBJ2-3, with D tentatively TRBD1 or TRBD2 (5 bases each). V was shortened by 1 base and J by 2 bases, with 7 bases between the two germline ends. The CDR3 runs 14 residues. The germline V gene has CDR1 SEHNR and CDR2 FQNEAQ (reference sequence). The chain's CDR3 is CASSLGGDTDTQYF. CDR3 nucleotide sequence: TGTGCCAGCAGCTTAGGAGGGGACACAGATACGCAGTATTTT.

This clonotype was seen ten or more times. In a library made to pick up alpha chains, this beta chain is a stray read with a size that means little. This sequence joins TRBV6-5 and TRBJ2-2; tentatively, D is TRBD1 (6 bases). From germline, CDR1 is MNHEY and CDR2 SVGAGI. V lost 5 bases and J lost 4, with 11 bases in between. This CDR3 is built from 14 residues. CDR3 coding DNA: TGTGCCAGCAGTCTCCCGGACAGCACCGGGGAGCTGTTTTTT. It specifies CASSLPDSTGELFF.

This clonotype has more than one count but fewer than ten. In a library made to pick up alpha chains, this beta chain is a stray read with a size that means little. The chain employs TRBV19 and TRBJ2-2, with 8 bases fitting TRBD1. V trimming: 3 bases; J trimming: 4 bases; junction bases outside the gene matches: 7. CDR1 LNHDA and CDR2 SQIVND come from the germline V gene (reference sequence). CDR3 length: 16 residues. The CDR3 is CASSIRTGSVTGELFF. CDR3 sequence (DNA): TGTGCCAGTAGTATTAGGACAGGGTCGGTCACCGGGGAGCTGTTTTTT.

This clonotype came up many times. Within a library made for alpha chains, this beta chain is off target, and its count is uninformative. The V call is TRBV7-9, the J call TRBJ1-1; D is uncertain. Trimming removed 1 base at V and 0 bases at J, with 15 bases between. Germline V lookup: CDR1 SEHNR, CDR2 FQNEAQ (reference sequence). This CDR3 region has 17 residues. CDR3 sequence: CASSLGLGQFVNTEAFF. CDR3 nucleotides: TGTGCCAGCAGCTTAGGTCTGGGTCAATTCGTGAACACTGAAGCTTTCTTT.

This clonotype was seen more than once but under ten times. This beta chain is an unintended read in a library built for alpha chains; its size means little. This chain links TRBV7-8 with TRBJ2-7; maybe TRBD2 (6 bases). There are 14 residues in the CDR3. The V and J ends lost 5 bases and 7 bases respectively, with 18 bases between them. CDR1 and CDR2 (germline): SGHVS, FQNEAQ. The CDR3: CASSPGDSRLEQYF. The DNA for the CDR3 is TGTGCCAGCAGCCCCGGGGACTCGCGTTTGGAGCAGTACTTC.

This clonotype is medium-sized by share. This beta chain is a stray sequence in a library constructed for alpha chains; its clone size is not meaningful. The chain employs TRBV12-3 or TRBV12-4 and TRBJ2-1, with 13 bases matching TRBD2. The CDR3 runs to 15 residues. The V segment lost 7 bases and the J segment 6 bases; nucleotides outside the gene matches: 6. The CDR3 nucleotides are TGTGCCAGCATCCTCAGGACTAGCGGGGGCAATGAGCAGTTCTTC. It is translated as CASILRTSGGNEQFF.

The sample holds many counts of this clonotype. This beta chain slipped into a library made for alpha chains as a stray read, so its size is not meaningful. This chain links TRBV28 with TRBJ2-1; D may be TRBD1 or TRBD2 (5 bases each). The CDR3 consists of 13 residues. The germline V gene encodes CDR1 MDHEN and CDR2 SYDVKM. Trimming removed 4 bases from V and 7 bases from J, with 11 bases in between. The CDR3 protein is CASSWDAENEQFF. The CDR3, as DNA: TGTGCCAGCAGTTGGGACGCCGAGAATGAGCAGTTCTTC.

Sample share makes this clonotype medium-sized. The library was prepared for alpha chains; this beta chain is a stray read, so its frequency means little. V gene TRBV2 combines with J gene TRBJ2-7; 8 nucleotides agree with TRBD1. V dropped 7 bases and J dropped 0; count of bases not matched to a gene: 14. The CDR3 extends over 17 amino acids. Germline-derived CDR1 and CDR2 are SNHLY and FYNNEI. The CDR3 loop reads CASKPEETGVSSYEQYF. In DNA, the CDR3 is TGTGCCAGCAAACCCGAGGAGACAGGGGTGAGCTCCTACGAGCAGTACTTC.

By share of the sample, this clonotype is medium-sized. This beta chain is off target for a library built for alpha chains, so its abundance means little. The chain employs TRBV6-5 and TRBJ2-3; the D is unclear. Germline CDR1 MNHEY, CDR2 SVGAGI. Trimming pared 4 bases from V and 2 bases from J, leaving 10 bases between. The CDR3 consists of 14 residues. CDR3 region: CASSWTDTTDTQYF. CDR3 sequence (DNA): TGTGCCAGCAGTTGGACGGATACCACAGATACGCAGTATTTT.

With regard to this clonotype: Little can be read into the size of this beta chain, an off-target read in a library designed for alpha chains. The gene calls are TRBV5-4 and TRBJ2-5; TRBD1 might be the D (7 bases). Germline V gene sequence: CDR1 SGHNT, CDR2 YYREEE (reference sequence). The CDR3 has 15 amino acids. Between the trimmed V and J ends, which lost 0 bases and 4 bases, there was a span of 13 bases. CDR3 loop: CASSLGGRGVETQYF. The CDR3 nucleotides read TGTGCCAGCAGCTTGGGAGGCAGGGGGGTAGAGACCCAGTACTTC.

This clonotype was detected many times. This beta chain is a stray read from a library made for alpha chains; its abundance is not meaningful. The gene calls are TRBV2 and TRBJ1-2, with 10 bases aligning to TRBD1. Trimming took 6 bases from V and 5 from J; bases not matched to a gene: 6. Germline assignment: CDR1 SNHLY and CDR2 FYNNEI. The CDR3 is 14 residues long. The CDR3 nucleotides are TGTGCCAGCAGACCGGGACAGGGGAATTATGGCTACACCTTC. This sequence encodes CASRPGQGNYGYTF.

The sample holds many counts of this clonotype. This beta chain is an off-target read within a library intended for alpha chains, so its frequency means little. This chain joins TRBV6-2 or TRBV6-3 and TRBJ2-7, with D possibly being TRBD2 (6 bases). Germline V gene lookup returns CDR1 MNHEY and CDR2 SVGEGT. Trimming shortened V by 2 bases and J by 5 bases, and 13 bases separated the two germline ends. The CDR3 loop spans 14 amino acids. The CDR3 reads CASSYRLVPHEQYF. As DNA, the CDR3 is TGTGCCAGCAGTTACCGACTAGTTCCCCACGAGCAGTACTTC.

In regard to this clonotype: Being off target in a library aimed at alpha chains, this beta chain has a size of little meaning. In DNA form, the CDR3 reads TGCAGCGTTGAAGATACCGAAGAGACCCAGTACTTC. Its translation: CSVEDTEETQYF. The genes are TRBV29-1 and TRBJ2-5; no clear D gene. Looked up from germline, CDR1 is SQVTM and CDR2 is ANQGSEA. The CDR3 totals 12 residues. V lost 0 bases and J 3 bases, leaving 5 bases between the germline ends.

As regards this clonotype: For a library built for alpha chains, this beta chain is a stray read; little rests on its size. The chain uses TRBV28 and TRBJ1-4; 9 nucleotides agree with TRBD1. V dropped 4 bases and J dropped 5; count of bases not matched to a gene: 5. CDR1 and CDR2 from the germline V gene are MDHEN and SYDVKM. CDR3 length: 15 amino acids. The CDR3: CASSSQGAANEKLFF. The CDR3 coding sequence is TGTGCCAGCAGTTCACAGGGGGCGGCCAATGAAAAACTGTTTTTT.

Comment on this clonotype: This beta chain was picked up by a library intended for alpha chains and is off target, so its count carries little meaning. The chain has TRBV20-1 and TRBJ1-4; D may be TRBD1 (5 bases). This CDR3 contains 15 residues. Trimming cost V 0 bases and J 0 bases, with 8 bases left between them. Germline V lookup: CDR1 DFQATT, CDR2 SNEGSKA (reference sequence). CDR3 loop: CSARDRGTTNEKLFF. For the CDR3, the DNA is TGCAGTGCTAGAGATCGGGGGACAACTAATGAAAAACTGTTTTTT.

This clonotype was counted many times. This beta chain is off target for a library built for alpha chains, so its abundance means little. The chain uses TRBV7-2 and TRBJ2-2, with unresolved D. This CDR3 has 15 amino acids. The V gene lost 5 bases and the J gene lost 1 base, with 11 bases spanning the gap. Germline CDR1 reads SGHTA; CDR2 reads FQGNSA. The CDR3 spells CASSPLRRNTGELFF. Here the CDR3 DNA reads TGTGCCAGCAGCCCGCTGAGACGGAACACCGGGGAGCTGTTTTTT.

This clonotype is categorized as medium-sized (0.01 to 0.1%). In a library made to pick up alpha chains, this beta chain is a stray read with a size that means little. The CDR3 sequence is CATSDCNRGLTNYGYTF. CDR3 bases: TGTGCCACCAGTGATTGCAACAGGGGGCTGACTAACTATGGCTACACCTTC. The chain recombines TRBV24-1 with TRBJ1-2, with TRBD1 matching 9 bases. Germline V gene lookup returns CDR1 KGHDR and CDR2 SFDVKD. The V and J ends lost 2 bases and 0 bases, in that order; junction bases with no gene match: 6. This CDR3 contains 17 residues.

By share of the sample, this clonotype is medium-sized. This beta chain was picked up by a library intended for alpha chains and is off target, so its count carries little meaning. The rearrangement links TRBV7-9 to TRBJ1-2; possible D gene TRBD1, 5 bases. The CDR3 loop spans 13 amino acids. Trimming cost V 1 base and J 4 bases, with 7 bases left between them. Germline V gives CDR1 SEHNR, CDR2 FQNEAQ (reference sequence). In DNA form, the CDR3 reads TGTGCCAGCAGCTTAGGAGGGGTCTATGGCTACACCTTC. Residues: CASSLGGVYGYTF.

This clonotype has at least ten counts. This beta chain is an off-target read within a library intended for alpha chains, so its frequency means little. The chain employs TRBV4-3 and TRBJ2-3, with D possibly matching TRBD2 (6 bases). Germline V gene lookup returns CDR1 LGHNA and CDR2 YSLEER. V lost 2 bases to trimming and J lost 6 bases, with 21 bases between them. The CDR3 is 17 amino acids. CDR3 DNA sequence: TGCGCCAGCAGCCAAAGTCTACTGACCGTAAGCGGGGATACGCAGTATTTT. This sequence encodes CASSQSLLTVSGDTQYF.

Sample share makes this clonotype medium-sized. Since the library was made to target alpha chains, this beta chain is a stray read and its abundance is not meaningful. This chain links TRBV12-3 or TRBV12-4 with TRBJ1-5; maybe TRBD1 (5 bases). CDR3 length equals 14 residues. V was pared by 4 bases and J by 3 bases, with 10 bases between. This CDR3 reads CASSWGDLNQPQHF. The CDR3 DNA sequence: TGTGCCAGCAGTTGGGGGGACCTCAATCAGCCCCAGCATTTT.